Listed below are T cell receptor beta chains from one sample, sequenced in a study of identical twins. TCRdb reprocessed the 5' RACE reads with MiXCR, giving one entry per CDR3 protein. The sample contains about 720,000 distinct CDR3 sequences, 18% of which appear only once. Separately, the same data were catalogued under a study of T cells expressing NK-cell markers.

The material sequenced was PBMCs. The receptor set was obtained from a young woman in good health. Both conserved end residues are part of each CDR3. A D gene is named only where the DNA matches it firmly. Not every row has a clone size; where given, it reads once, few, many or a size class.

>.|TRBJ2-3|TRBV6-5|few
CASSWSRRTDTQYF
TGTGCCAGCAGTTGGAGCCGTCGGACAGATACGCAGTATTTT
>TRBD2|TRBJ2-1|TRBV7-2|few
CASSPLTGGEQFF
TGTGCCAGCAGCCCCCTAACGGGAGGAGAGCAGTTCTTC
>.|TRBJ2-7|TRBV27|.
CASSQYSDPSYEQYF
TGTGCCAGCAGTCAATATAGCGATCCGTCCTACGAGCAGTACTTC
>.|TRBJ2-1|TRBV10-3|.
CAISGAGDNEQFF
TGTGCCATCAGTGGGGCCGGAGACAATGAGCAGTTCTTC
>TRBD2|TRBJ2-3|TRBV7-6|.
CASSLKTSGRTDTQYF
TGTGCCAGCAGCTTAAAGACTAGCGGACGCACAGATACGCAGTATTTT
>.|TRBJ2-6|TRBV27|.
CASSSFSGANVLTF
TGTGCCAGCTCTTCCTTCTCTGGGGCCAACGTCCTGACTTTC
>TRBD1|TRBJ1-6|TRBV12-3/TRBV12-4|many
CASSLGRTGRNSPLHF
TGTGCCAGCAGTTTAGGACGGACAGGGCGGAATTCACCCCTCCACTTT
>TRBD2|TRBJ2-3|TRBV20-1|few
CSANPYAGGPVDTQYF
TGCAGTGCTAATCCTTATGCGGGAGGGCCGGTTGATACGCAGTATTTT
>.|TRBJ2-1|TRBV6-2/TRBV6-3|.
CASSYVSYNEQFF
TGTGCCAGCAGTTACGTCTCCTACAATGAGCAGTTCTTC
>.|TRBJ2-3|TRBV20-1|many
CSASGADLTDTQYF
TGCAGTGCTAGTGGGGCGGACCTCACAGATACGCAGTATTTT
>TRBD2|TRBJ2-5|TRBV9|.
CASSVTSGTQETQYF
TGTGCCAGCAGCGTGACTAGCGGGACTCAAGAGACCCAGTACTTC
>TRBD2|TRBJ2-1|TRBV12-3/TRBV12-4|few
CASSAVSLSGSSYNEQFF
TGTGCCAGCAGTGCCGTAAGCCTTAGCGGGAGCTCCTACAATGAGCAGTTCTTC
>TRBD1|TRBJ2-1|TRBV7-9|few
CASSGQGRFSYNEQFF
TGTGCCAGCTCCGGACAGGGACGATTCTCCTACAATGAGCAGTTCTTC
>TRBD2|TRBJ2-3|TRBV5-6|.
CASSLRGGGPQYTQYF
TGTGCCAGCAGCTTGCGGGGCGGGGGGCCCCAGTATACGCAGTATTTT
>.|TRBJ2-7|TRBV7-2|.
CASGLQGIPYEQYF
TGTGCCAGCGGACTACAGGGGATCCCCTACGAGCAGTACTTC
>TRBD2|TRBJ2-1|TRBV6-2/TRBV6-3|few
CASSYSVGWTSGNNEQFF
TGTGCCAGCAGTTACTCGGTCGGTTGGACTAGCGGGAACAATGAGCAGTTCTTC
>TRBD1|TRBJ2-5|TRBV5-5|few
CASSQQGQETQYF
TGTGCCAGCAGCCAACAGGGACAGGAGACCCAGTACTTC
>TRBD2|TRBJ2-3|TRBV20-1|.
CSAFTPSGTSTDTQYF
TGCAGTGCCTTTACTCCTAGCGGGACTAGCACAGATACGCAGTATTTT
>TRBD1|TRBJ1-4|TRBV6-5|.
CASSYSTGQGSEKLFF
TGTGCCAGCAGTTACTCGACAGGACAGGGGTCTGAAAAGCTGTTTTTT